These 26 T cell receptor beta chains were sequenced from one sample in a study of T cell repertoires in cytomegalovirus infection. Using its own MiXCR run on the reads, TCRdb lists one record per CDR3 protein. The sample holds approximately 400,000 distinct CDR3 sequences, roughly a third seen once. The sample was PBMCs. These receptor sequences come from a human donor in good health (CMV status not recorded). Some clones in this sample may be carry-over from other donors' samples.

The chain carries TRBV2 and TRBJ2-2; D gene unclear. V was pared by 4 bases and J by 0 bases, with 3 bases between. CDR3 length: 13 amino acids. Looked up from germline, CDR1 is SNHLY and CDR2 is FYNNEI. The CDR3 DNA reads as TGTGCCAGCAGTGGGGCGAACACCGGGGAGCTGTTTTTT. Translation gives CASSGANTGELFF.

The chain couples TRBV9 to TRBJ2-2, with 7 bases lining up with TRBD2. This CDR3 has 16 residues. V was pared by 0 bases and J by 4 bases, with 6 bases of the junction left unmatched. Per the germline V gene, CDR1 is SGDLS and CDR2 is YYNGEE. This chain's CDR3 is CASSVGSGALTGELFF. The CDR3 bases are TGTGCCAGCAGCGTAGGGAGCGGGGCCCTCACCGGGGAGCTGTTTTTT.

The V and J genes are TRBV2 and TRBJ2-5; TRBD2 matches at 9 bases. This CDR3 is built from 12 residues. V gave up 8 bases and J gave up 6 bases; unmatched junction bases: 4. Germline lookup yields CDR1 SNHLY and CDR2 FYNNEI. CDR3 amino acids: CASSSGTKTQYF. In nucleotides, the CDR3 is TGTGCCAGCTCTAGCGGGACAAAGACCCAGTACTTC.

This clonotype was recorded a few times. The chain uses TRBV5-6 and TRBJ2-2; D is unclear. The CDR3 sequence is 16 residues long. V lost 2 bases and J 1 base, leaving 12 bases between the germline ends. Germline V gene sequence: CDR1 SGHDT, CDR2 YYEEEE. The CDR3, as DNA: TGTGCCAGCAGCTTCCTAGACTCCCTGAACACCGGGGAGCTGTTTTTT. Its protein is CASSFLDSLNTGELFF.

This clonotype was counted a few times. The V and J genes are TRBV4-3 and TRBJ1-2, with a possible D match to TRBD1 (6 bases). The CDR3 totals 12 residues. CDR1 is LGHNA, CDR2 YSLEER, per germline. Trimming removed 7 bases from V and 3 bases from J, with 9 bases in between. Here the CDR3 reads CASTGDYYGYTF. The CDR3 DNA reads TGCGCCAGCACAGGGGATTACTATGGCTACACCTTC.

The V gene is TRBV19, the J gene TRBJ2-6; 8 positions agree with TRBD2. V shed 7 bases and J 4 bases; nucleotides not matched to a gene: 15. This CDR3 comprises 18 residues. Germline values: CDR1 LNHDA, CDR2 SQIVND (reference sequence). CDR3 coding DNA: TGTGCCAGTACCGCCTCGGGAGGGAATCTACTCGGGGCCAACGTCCTGACTTTC. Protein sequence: CASTASGGNLLGANVLTF.

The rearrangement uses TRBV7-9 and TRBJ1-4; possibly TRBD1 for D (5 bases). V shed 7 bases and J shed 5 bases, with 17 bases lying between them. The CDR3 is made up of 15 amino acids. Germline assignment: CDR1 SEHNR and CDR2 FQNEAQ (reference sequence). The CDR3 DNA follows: TGTGCCAGCACCCTCGAAGGGGTTGGCAATGAAAAACTGTTTTTT. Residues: CASTLEGVGNEKLFF.

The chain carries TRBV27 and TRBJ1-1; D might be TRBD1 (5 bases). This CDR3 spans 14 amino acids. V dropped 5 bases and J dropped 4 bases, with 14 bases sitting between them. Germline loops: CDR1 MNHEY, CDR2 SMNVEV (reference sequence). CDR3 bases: TGTGCCAGCAGTCCCAGACAGAAATTCACTGAAGCTTTCTTT. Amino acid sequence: CASSPRQKFTEAFF.

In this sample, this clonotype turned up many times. The CDR3 loop is CASSLAATYEQYF. DNA of the CDR3: TGTGCCAGCAGCTTAGCGGCTACCTACGAGCAGTACTTC. The chain employs TRBV7-6 and TRBJ2-7, with D unclear. The CDR3 covers 13 residues. In germline, CDR1 is SGHVS, CDR2 FNYEAQ. V shed 0 bases and J shed 2 bases, with 5 bases lying between them.

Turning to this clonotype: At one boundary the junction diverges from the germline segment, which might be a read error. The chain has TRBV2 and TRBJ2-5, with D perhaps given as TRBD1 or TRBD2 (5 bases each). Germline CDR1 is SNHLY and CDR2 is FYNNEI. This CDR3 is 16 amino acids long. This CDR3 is CDSILGGTSNQETQYF. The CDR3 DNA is TGTGACAGCATCCTTGGGGGAACTTCGAATCAAGAGACCCAGTACTTC.

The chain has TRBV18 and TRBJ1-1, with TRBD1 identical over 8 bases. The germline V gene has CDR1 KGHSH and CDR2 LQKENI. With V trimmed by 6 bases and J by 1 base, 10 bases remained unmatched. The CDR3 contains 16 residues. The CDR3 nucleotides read TGTGCCAGCTCTTCCGGACAGGGCCAGGAGAACACTGAAGCTTTCTTT. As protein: CASSSGQGQENTEAFF.

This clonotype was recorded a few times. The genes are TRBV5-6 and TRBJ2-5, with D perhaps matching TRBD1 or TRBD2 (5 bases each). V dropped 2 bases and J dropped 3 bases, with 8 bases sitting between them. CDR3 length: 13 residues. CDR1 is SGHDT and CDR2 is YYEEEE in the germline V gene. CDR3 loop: CASSFMGEETQYF. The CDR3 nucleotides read TGTGCCAGCAGCTTCATGGGGGAAGAGACCCAGTACTTC. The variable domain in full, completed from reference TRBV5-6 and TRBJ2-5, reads DAGVTQSPTHLIKTRGQQVTLRCSPKSGHDTVSWYQQALGQGPQFIFQYYEEEERQRGNFPDRFSGHQFPNYSSELNVNALLLGDSALYLCASSFMGEETQYFGPGTRLLVL.

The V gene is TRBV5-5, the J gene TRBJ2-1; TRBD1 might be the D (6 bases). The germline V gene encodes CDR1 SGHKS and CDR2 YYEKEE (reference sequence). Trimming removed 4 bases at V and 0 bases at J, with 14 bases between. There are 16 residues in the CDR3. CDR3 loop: CASSLDRTSSYNEQFF. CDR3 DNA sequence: TGTGCCAGCAGCCTAGACAGGACGAGCTCCTACAATGAGCAGTTCTTC.

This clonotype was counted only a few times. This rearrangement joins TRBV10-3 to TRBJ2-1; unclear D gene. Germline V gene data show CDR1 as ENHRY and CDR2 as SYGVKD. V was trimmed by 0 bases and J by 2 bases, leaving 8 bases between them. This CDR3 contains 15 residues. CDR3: CAISESGITYNEQFF. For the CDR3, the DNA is TGTGCCATCAGTGAGTCTGGAATCACCTACAATGAGCAGTTCTTC.

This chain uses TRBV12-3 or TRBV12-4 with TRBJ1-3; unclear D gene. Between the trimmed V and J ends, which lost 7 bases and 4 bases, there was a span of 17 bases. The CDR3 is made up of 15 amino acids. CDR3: CASITGSSAGNTIYF. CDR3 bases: TGTGCCAGCATCACCGGGTCTTCCGCGGGAAACACCATATATTTT.

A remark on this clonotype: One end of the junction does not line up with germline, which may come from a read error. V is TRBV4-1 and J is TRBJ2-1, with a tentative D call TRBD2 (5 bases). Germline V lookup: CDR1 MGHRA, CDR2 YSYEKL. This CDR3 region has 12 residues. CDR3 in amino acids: CASSHGVDEQFF. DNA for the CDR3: TGTGCCAGCAGCCACGGGGTAGATGAGCAGTTCTTC.

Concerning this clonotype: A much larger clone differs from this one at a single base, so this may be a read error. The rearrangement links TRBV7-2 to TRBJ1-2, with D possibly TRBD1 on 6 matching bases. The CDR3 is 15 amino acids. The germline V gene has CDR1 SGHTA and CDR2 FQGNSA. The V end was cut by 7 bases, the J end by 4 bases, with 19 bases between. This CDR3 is CASIPPPAGAYGYTF. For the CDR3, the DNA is TGTGCCAGCATCCCACCACCTGCAGGGGCCTATGGCTACACCTTC.

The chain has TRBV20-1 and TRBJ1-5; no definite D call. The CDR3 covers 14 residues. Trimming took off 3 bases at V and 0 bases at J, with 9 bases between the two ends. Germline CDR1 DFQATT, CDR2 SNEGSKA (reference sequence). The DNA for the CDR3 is TGCAGTGCTAGGGCCAGCTATAGCAATCAGCCCCAGCATTTT. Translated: CSARASYSNQPQHF.

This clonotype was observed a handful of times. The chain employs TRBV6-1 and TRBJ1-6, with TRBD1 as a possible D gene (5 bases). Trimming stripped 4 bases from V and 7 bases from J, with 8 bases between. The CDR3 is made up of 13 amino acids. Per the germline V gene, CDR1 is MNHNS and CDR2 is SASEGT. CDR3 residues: CASSARENSPLHF. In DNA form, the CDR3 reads TGTGCCAGCAGTGCCAGGGAAAATTCACCCCTCCACTTT.

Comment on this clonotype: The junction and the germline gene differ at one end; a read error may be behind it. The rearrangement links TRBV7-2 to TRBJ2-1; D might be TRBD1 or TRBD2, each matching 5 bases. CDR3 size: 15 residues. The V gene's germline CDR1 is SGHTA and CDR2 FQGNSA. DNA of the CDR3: TGTGCCAGCAGCTCAGCGCACGAGGGGCCCAATGAGCCGTTCTTC. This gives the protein CASSSAHEGPNEPFF.

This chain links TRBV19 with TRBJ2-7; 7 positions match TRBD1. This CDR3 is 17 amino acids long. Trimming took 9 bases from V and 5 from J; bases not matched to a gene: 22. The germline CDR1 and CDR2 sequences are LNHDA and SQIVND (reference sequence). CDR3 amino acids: CASLGQTGPSSSHEQYF. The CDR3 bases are TGTGCCAGCCTCGGTCAGACAGGGCCCTCCTCTTCCCACGAGCAGTACTTC. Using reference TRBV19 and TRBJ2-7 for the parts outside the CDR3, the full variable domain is DGGITQSPKYLFRKEGQNVTLSCEQNLNHDAMYWYRQDPGQGLRLIYYSQIVNDFQKGDIAEGYSVSREKKESFPLTVTSAQKNPTAFYLCASLGQTGPSSSHEQYFGPGTRLTVT.

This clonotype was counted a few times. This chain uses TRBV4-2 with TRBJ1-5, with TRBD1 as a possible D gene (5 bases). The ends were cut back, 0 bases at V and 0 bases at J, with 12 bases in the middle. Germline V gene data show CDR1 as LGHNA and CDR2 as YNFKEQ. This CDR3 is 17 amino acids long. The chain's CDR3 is CASSQEPGLASNQPQHF. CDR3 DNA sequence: TGTGCCAGCAGCCAAGAACCAGGGTTGGCTAGCAATCAGCCCCAGCATTTT.

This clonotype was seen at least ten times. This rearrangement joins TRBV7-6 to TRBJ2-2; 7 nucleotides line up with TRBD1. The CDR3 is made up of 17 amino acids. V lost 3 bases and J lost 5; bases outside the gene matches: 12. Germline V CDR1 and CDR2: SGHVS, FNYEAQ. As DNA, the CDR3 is TGTGCCAGCAGCTTCCCCGCTGGGACAGTATGGACCGGGGAGCTGTTTTTT. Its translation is CASSFPAGTVWTGELFF.

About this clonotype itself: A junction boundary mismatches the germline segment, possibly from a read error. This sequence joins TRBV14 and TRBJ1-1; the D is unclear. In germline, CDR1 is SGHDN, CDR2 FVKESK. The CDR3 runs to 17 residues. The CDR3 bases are TGTGCCAGCAGCCAAAGACTATTATTCCTGTGGAACAGTGAAGCTTTCTTT. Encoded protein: CASSQRLLFLWNSEAFF.

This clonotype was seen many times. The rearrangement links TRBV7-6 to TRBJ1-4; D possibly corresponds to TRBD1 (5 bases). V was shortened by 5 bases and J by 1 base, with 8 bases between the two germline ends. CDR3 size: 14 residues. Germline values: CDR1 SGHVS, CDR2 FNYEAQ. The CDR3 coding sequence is TGTGCCAGCAGCACAGGAGTAACTAATGAAAAACTGTTTTTT. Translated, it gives CASSTGVTNEKLFF.

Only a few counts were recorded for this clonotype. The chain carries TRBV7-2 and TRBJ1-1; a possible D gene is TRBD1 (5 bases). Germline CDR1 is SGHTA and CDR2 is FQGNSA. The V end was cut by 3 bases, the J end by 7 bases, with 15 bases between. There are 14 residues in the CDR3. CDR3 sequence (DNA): TGTGCCAGCAGCTTCTCGACAGTTTGGATTGAAGCTTTCTTT. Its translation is CASSFSTVWIEAFF.